This T cell receptor beta chain appears in the sequencing data of a study of cytomegalovirus exposure and HLA in healthy donors. Findings and caveats of the study: Later analysis identified 15,000 to 20,000 TCR beta sequences associated with HLA alleles, using a false discovery rate threshold of 0.05. A later analysis by the authors found several of the most significant clusters apparently linked to common viral pathogens. It was reportedly the case that the classifier diagnosed cytomegalovirus status with high specificity and sensitivity.

Both 60 Vbeta primers and 13 Jbeta primers went into the PCR. Original methodology: As a later analysis found, there were 78 million or so unique TCR beta chains, of which some 9.9 million were shared. Clones were read by immunoSEQ multiplex PCR, and TCRdb kept only the in-frame ones, dropping some. V and J calls and clone size come straight from that table; D and trimming were deduced from the DNA. The data hold about 150,000 clones, with 60% to 80% observed a single time. Turning to this clone: No antigen is known for it.

CDR3 size: 19 residues. The trim removed 0 bases at V and 0 bases at J, leaving 9 bases unmatched. Per germline, CDR1 LNHNV and CDR2 YYDKDF (reference sequence). V usage is TRBV15 and J usage is TRBJ2-1, with 9 bases matching TRBD2. This TCR came from a man aged 25 to 40 in good health and CMV-seropositive. Sequenced: PBMCs. DNA for the CDR3: TGTGCCACCAGCAGAGATAGAGCTAGCGGGACGCTCTCCTACAATGAGCAGTTCTTC. Protein product: CATSRDRASGTLSYNEQFF.